Each of the 12 T cell receptor beta chains below was sequenced from the same sample in a study of identical twins. From the 5' RACE reads, TCRdb called clonotypes with MiXCR, one entry per CDR3 protein. In the table there are a few hundred thousand distinct CDR3 sequences, 8% to 9.5% of which are singletons. The same sample was also used in a study of yellow fever vaccine responses in identical twins.

The specimen sequenced was CD8+ T cells sorted from blood. The receptors here all came from a woman between 18 and 29 years old in good health.

Comments on this clonotype: The junction departs from the called germline gene at one end, perhaps through a read error. V gene TRBV7-7 combines with J gene TRBJ1-1; no clear D. The CDR3 sequence is 13 residues long. Germline-derived CDR1 and CDR2 are SSHAT and FNYEAQ (reference sequence). The CDR3 DNA reads TGTGCTAGCAGCCCCGCGGCTTCCGCTGAAGCTTTCTTT. This translates into CASSPAASAEAFF.

This clonotype showed up many times. The V gene is TRBV3-1, the J gene TRBJ2-7; 8 bases fit TRBD2. CDR3 length: 17 amino acids. V lost 3 bases to trimming and J lost 3 bases; unmatched junction nucleotides: 13. Germline V gives CDR1 LGHDT, CDR2 YNNKEL (reference sequence). The chain's CDR3 is CASSHARGGAHHYEQYF. As DNA, the CDR3 is TGTGCCAGCAGCCACGCCCGGGGGGGAGCCCATCACTACGAGCAGTACTTC.

In this sample, this clonotype turned up a few times. The chain employs TRBV3-1 and TRBJ2-5; 11 bases agree with TRBD2. Germline-derived CDR1 and CDR2 are LGHDT and YNNKEL (reference sequence). V lost 6 bases and J lost 4; bases outside the gene matches: 7. The CDR3 is made up of 15 amino acids. CDR3 nucleotides: TGTGCCAGCAGGCCCCTGACTAGCGGGGTAGAGACCCAGTACTTC. It is translated as CASRPLTSGVETQYF.

This clonotype occurred a few times. The V call is TRBV30, the J call TRBJ2-7; 8 positions agree with TRBD2. This CDR3 spans 12 amino acids. The V gene's germline CDR1 is GTSNPN and CDR2 SVGIG (reference sequence). V shed 5 bases and J 3 bases; nucleotides not matched to a gene: 3. The CDR3 spells CAWVAGGYEQYF. The CDR3 nucleotides read TGTGCCTGGGTGGCGGGAGGCTACGAGCAGTACTTC.

The rearrangement uses TRBV5-6 and TRBJ2-1; 11 nucleotides agree with TRBD2. Trimming took 2 bases from V and 5 from J; bases not matched to a gene: 3. This CDR3 region has 15 residues. CDR1 SGHDT and CDR2 YYEEEE come from the germline V gene. CDR3 DNA sequence: TGTGCCAGCAGCTTCGGACTAGCGGGTCACAATGAGCAGTTCTTC. Translating it yields CASSFGLAGHNEQFF.

This clonotype was counted ten times or more. J is TRBJ1-5 and V is TRBV6-2 or TRBV6-3; TRBD1 agrees at 8 bases. The CDR3 totals 13 residues. The J segment lost 6 bases and the V segment lost 8 bases, leaving 6 bases of the junction unmatched. CDR1 MNHEY and CDR2 SVGEGT come from the germline V gene. The CDR3 loop reads CASGQGISQPQHF. CDR3 DNA sequence: TGTGCCAGCGGACAGGGTATATCTCAGCCCCAGCATTTT.

Many counts were recorded for this clonotype. This chain connects TRBV12-3 or TRBV12-4 to TRBJ2-3, with TRBD2 matching 12 bases. CDR3 length: 13 residues. After removal of 7 bases from V and 5 bases from J, the junction contained 1 base not matched to a gene. CDR3 DNA sequence: TGTGCCAGCACGGGACTAGCGGGAGATACGCAGTATTTT. Its translation is CASTGLAGDTQYF.

In this sample, this clonotype turned up many times. The gene calls are TRBV7-8 and TRBJ2-1, with D possibly being TRBD1 (5 bases). Germline values: CDR1 SGHVS, CDR2 FQNEAQ. CDR3 length equals 13 residues. The V and J ends lost 3 bases and 6 bases respectively, with 9 bases between them. For the CDR3, the DNA is TGTGCCAGCAGCTTGGGGCTAAGCAATGAGCAGTTCTTC. Its translation: CASSLGLSNEQFF.

The chain uses TRBV29-1 and TRBJ1-1; the D is unclear. V was pared by 3 bases and J by 1 base, with 12 bases between. This CDR3 contains 14 residues. CDR1 SQVTM and CDR2 ANQGSEA come from the germline V gene. The CDR3 here is CSVDKPLENTEAFF. In DNA form, the CDR3 reads TGCAGCGTTGATAAACCCCTGGAGAACACTGAAGCTTTCTTT.

Many counts were recorded for this clonotype. The CDR3 spells CASSLLDRVESETQYF. CDR3 nucleotide sequence: TGTGCCAGCAGCTTATTAGACAGGGTTGAATCAGAGACCCAGTACTTC. The J gene is TRBJ2-5, the V gene TRBV7-8; 7 bases agree with TRBD1. Germline CDR1 reads SGHVS; CDR2 reads FQNEAQ. The CDR3 contains 16 residues. J gave up 4 bases and V 2 bases, and 10 bases lay outside the gene matches.

This clonotype was seen at least ten times. The V and J genes are TRBV29-1 and TRBJ1-1; 9 positions agree with TRBD1. V gave up 5 bases and J gave up 3 bases; unmatched junction bases: 4. Germline CDR1 and CDR2: SQVTM and ANQGSEA. This CDR3 contains 13 residues. The CDR3 reads CSVPDRGDTEAFF. DNA of the CDR3: TGCAGCGTTCCGGACAGGGGAGACACTGAAGCTTTCTTT.

This clonotype was counted at least ten times. CDR3 loop: CSARDFEREAHSYNEQFF. The CDR3 bases are TGCAGTGCTAGAGATTTCGAGCGGGAGGCACACTCCTACAATGAGCAGTTCTTC. The chain employs TRBV20-1 and TRBJ2-1, with TRBD2 matching 9 bases. The CDR3 has 18 amino acids. With 0 bases clipped from V and 0 bases from J, the junction kept 9 bases outside the gene matches. From germline, CDR1 is DFQATT and CDR2 SNEGSKA (reference sequence).